This T cell receptor beta chain derives from a study of T cells in Graves' hyperthyroidism and ophthalmopathy. General study findings and limits: Stable hyperthyroidism was told apart from ophthalmopathy by a model built on 13 V-J features. Blood held most thyroid clonotypes expanded above 0.001 frequency.

From germline, CDR1 is MNHNS and CDR2 SASEGT. This CDR3 is built from 17 residues. The V segment lost 5 bases and the J segment 2 bases; nucleotides outside the gene matches: 10. The CDR3 regions of TCR beta were amplified from RNA transcripts. RT-PCR in the first round (using the HTBI primer set) targeted the TCR CDR3. TCRdb called the multiplex PCR reads again in MiXCR, with one record for every CDR3 protein. Found here are a few hundred thousand distinct CDR3 sequences, 16% of them singletons; the top ten hold around 3.5%. Patients having uncontrolled infection, another autoimmune disease, pregnancy or lactation were not included. This clonotype was counted ten times or more. The target antigen is unknown.

The sequenced sample was blood. This TCR came from a woman in her thirties or forties with Graves' ophthalmopathy. The chain uses TRBV6-1 and TRBJ1-5, with 9 bases identical to TRBD1. CDR3 in amino acids: CASSSSGTGRRNQPQHF. CDR3 DNA: TGTGCCAGCAGTTCATCCGGGACAGGGAGGCGCAATCAGCCCCAGCATTTT.